The 16 T cell receptor beta chains below were found in one sample sequenced in a study of blood T cell repertoires in COVID-19. Using immunoSEQ multiplex PCR, the repertoire was profiled, and TCRdb retains in-frame clones only, with some absent. This sample has nearly 350,000 clones; around 91% occur once, and the top ten carry around 3.5%. The sequenced sample consisted of peripheral blood. The receptors here all came from a woman under 30 who had recovered from COVID-19.

V gene TRBV10-3 combines with J gene TRBJ1-1; no definite D call. The V and J ends lost 6 bases and 1 base respectively, with 18 bases between them. The CDR3 consists of 16 residues. CDR1 ENHRY and CDR2 SYGVKD come from the germline V gene. The CDR3 loop reads CAIRRSFTGGNTEAFF. As DNA, the CDR3 is TGTGCCATCAGAAGATCTTTTACGGGAGGGAACACTGAAGCTTTCTTT.

This clone was counted a few times. The rearrangement joins TRBV11-3 to TRBJ1-2; 7 bases match TRBD1. The CDR3 is 13 amino acids. V lost 5 bases to trimming and J lost 13 bases; unmatched junction nucleotides: 13. Per germline, CDR1 SGHNT and CDR2 YENEEA. The CDR3 protein is CASSAQTTGSATF. The CDR3 nucleotides are TGTGCCAGCAGCGCACAGACGACAGGGTCGGCCACCTTC.

This clone has a single count. The chain has TRBV21-1 and TRBJ2-7; the table gives TRBD2 as D, unverified against the DNA. TRBV21-1 is a recognized pseudogene. The CDR3 covers 18 residues. The CDR3 DNA reads as TGTGCCAGCAGCAAAGGGGGGACGACTAGCGGGAGATGTTTGGAGCAGTACGTC. Encoded protein: CASSKGGTTSGRCLEQYV.

The rearrangement links TRBV11-3 to TRBJ1-1; tentative D call: TRBD1 (6 bases). The V gene's germline CDR1 is SGHNT and CDR2 YENEEA. Trimming shortened V by 0 bases and J by 7 bases, and 15 bases separated the two germline ends. CDR3 length: 15 amino acids. CDR3 in DNA: TGTGCCAGCAGCTTAGAGGGAGGGGGGCTCTTTGAAGCTTTCTTT. Translation: CASSLEGGGLFEAFF.

This clone has ten or more counts. This chain uses TRBV6-2 or TRBV6-3 with TRBJ2-7; 8 positions agree with TRBD1. CDR1 and CDR2 (germline): MNHEY, SVGEGT. The CDR3 spans 16 residues. V trimming: 0 bases; J trimming: 1 base; junction bases outside the gene matches: 5. The CDR3 region is CASSYSRDRMSYEQYV. The CDR3 DNA follows: TGTGCCAGCAGTTACTCGAGGGACAGGATGTCCTACGAGCAGTACGTC.

The V call is TRBV19, the J call TRBJ1-2; 8 bases are a match to TRBD1. The germline CDR1 and CDR2 sequences are LNHDA and SQIVND (reference sequence). J lost 3 bases, V lost 5 bases, and 5 bases had no gene match. The length of the CDR3 is 14 residues. CDR3 sequence (DNA): TGTGCCAGTAGTTGGACAGGGCCGGACTATGGCTACACCTTC. The encoded protein is CASSWTGPDYGYTF.

The chain joins TRBV9 to TRBJ1-2; a possible D gene is TRBD1 (5 bases). V was cut by 0 bases and J by 2 bases, with 8 bases left in between. The germline gives CDR1 SGDLS, CDR2 YYNGEE. This CDR3 is built from 14 residues. The CDR3: CASSVVGGNYGYTF. CDR3 nucleotides: TGTGCCAGCAGCGTAGTGGGGGGGAACTATGGCTACACCTTC.

The chain carries TRBV18 and TRBJ1-1, with TRBD1 as a possible D gene (5 bases). V was trimmed by 8 bases and J by 9 bases, leaving 19 bases between them. Germline loops: CDR1 KGHSH, CDR2 LQKENI. CDR3 length: 13 residues. The CDR3 nucleotides are TGTGCCAGCACCGACAGTATCCCCCCGCAAGCTTTCTTT. It yields the protein CASTDSIPPQAFF.

The genes are TRBV19 and TRBJ1-5, with a tentative D call TRBD1 (5 bases). V dropped 4 bases and J dropped 8 bases, with 21 bases sitting between them. Per germline, CDR1 LNHDA and CDR2 SQIVND (reference sequence). The CDR3 covers 16 residues. This CDR3 reads CASSSTRDFGAEPQHF. The CDR3 DNA is TGTGCCAGTAGTAGTACTAGGGACTTCGGGGCCGAGCCCCAGCATTTT.

The chain joins TRBV24-1 to TRBJ2-5; 8 nucleotides align to TRBD1. V dropped 6 bases and J dropped 5; count of bases not matched to a gene: 10. The CDR3 runs 15 residues. Germline CDR1 reads KGHDR; CDR2 reads SFDVKD. The CDR3 DNA follows: TGTGCCACCAGTCAGTGGACAGGGAGAGATGAGACCCAGTACTTC. Translation gives CATSQWTGRDETQYF.

The chain has TRBV5-6 and TRBJ1-5; TRBD1 agrees at 9 bases. Germline V lookup: CDR1 SGHDT, CDR2 YYEEEE. The CDR3 is 15 residues long. The J segment lost 4 bases and the V segment lost 5 bases, leaving 7 bases of the junction unmatched. The CDR3 here is CASSSGQGINQPQHF. CDR3 sequence (DNA): TGTGCCAGCAGTTCAGGACAGGGGATTAATCAGCCCCAGCATTTT.

This chain joins TRBV11-2 and TRBJ2-1; 9 bases align to TRBD2. Per the germline V gene, CDR1 is SGHAT and CDR2 is FQNNGV. V shed 1 base, J shed 5 bases, and the junction held 6 bases outside the gene matches. The CDR3 spans 16 residues. In DNA, the CDR3 is TGTGCCAGCAGCTTAGTTCCGGGACTAGCCCACAATGAGCAGTTCTTC. Its protein is CASSLVPGLAHNEQFF.

The chain is built from TRBV5-6 and TRBJ2-6, with 8 bases identical to TRBD1. Germline V CDR1 and CDR2: SGHDT, YYEEEE. There are 16 residues in the CDR3. V lost 4 bases and J lost 3; bases outside the gene matches: 6. CDR3 in DNA: TGTGCCAGCAGCCTAGACAGGGGCTTTGGGGCCAACGTCCTGACTTTC. Its protein product is CASSLDRGFGANVLTF.

The chain is built from TRBV7-2 and TRBJ1-2, with 7 nucleotides matching TRBD1. The CDR3 has 16 amino acids. Germline lookup yields CDR1 SGHTA and CDR2 FQGNSA. Trimming took 1 base from V and 4 from J; bases not matched to a gene: 9. CDR3 region: CASSLVAGGITYGYTF. The DNA for the CDR3 is TGTGCCAGCAGCTTAGTGGCAGGGGGGATTACCTATGGCTACACCTTC.

The CDR3 region has the DNA TGCGCCAGCAGCTTTGACGGGACAGAGCAAGAGACCCAGTACTTC. As protein: CASSFDGTEQETQYF. The chain joins TRBV5-1 to TRBJ2-5; 7 bases align to TRBD1. The germline CDR1 and CDR2 sequences are SGHRS and YFSETQ. The CDR3 is 15 amino acids. The J segment lost 2 bases and the V segment lost 2 bases, leaving 6 bases of the junction unmatched.

The CDR3 protein is CASSPRVNFLRGGRKTQYF. CDR3 DNA: TGTGCCAGCAGCCCCCGAGTCAATTTTTTGAGGGGCGGGAGGAAGACCCAGTACTTC. This chain joins TRBV5-6 and TRBJ2-5; 8 nucleotides align to TRBD2. V shed 4 bases, J shed 6 bases, and the junction held 23 bases outside the gene matches. The CDR3 is 19 amino acids. Germline CDR1 SGHDT, CDR2 YYEEEE.